Sequencing of this T cell receptor beta chain was carried out in a study of shared clonotypes between healthy human individuals. Study-wide results and caveats: The study drew on few donors, limiting represented genetic and exposure-history diversity. Generation probabilities were higher for clonotypes shared across all four sorted-subset donors than for unshared ones.

The repertoire was sequenced with immunoSEQ multiplex PCR; TCRdb's copy has only in-frame clones and lacks some. The top ten hold about 0.39% of the sample, which has 2.3 million or so clones, 90% to 95% seen once. This clone was seen just once. Its antigen remains unknown. This clonotype was obtained from a man between 18 and 29 years old in good health. Some clones in this sample may be carry-over from other donors' samples. The sample comprised naive CD4+ T cells from PBMCs. Subset: CD45RA+ positively selected.

CDR3 coding DNA: TGTGCTAGTGGTTTGGACCCGACAGGGGGCTTTTATGGCTACACCTTC. Amino acid sequence: CASGLDPTGGFYGYTF. The chain links TRBV12-5 to TRBJ1-2, with 10 bases lining up with TRBD1. J gave up 5 bases and V 1 base, and 7 bases lay outside the gene matches. CDR3 size: 16 residues. CDR1 and CDR2 from the germline V gene are LGHNT and FRNRAP.